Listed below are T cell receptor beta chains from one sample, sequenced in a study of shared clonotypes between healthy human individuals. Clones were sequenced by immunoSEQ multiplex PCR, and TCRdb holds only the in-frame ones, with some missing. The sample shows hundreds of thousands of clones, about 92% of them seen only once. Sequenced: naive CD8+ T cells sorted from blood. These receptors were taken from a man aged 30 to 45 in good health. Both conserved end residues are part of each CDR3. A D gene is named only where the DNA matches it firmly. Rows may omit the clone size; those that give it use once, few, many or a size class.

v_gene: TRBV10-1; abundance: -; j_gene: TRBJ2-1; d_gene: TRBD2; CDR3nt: TGCGCCAGCAGTGAGTCGACTCGGCTAGCGGGGCCCTCGGTAGGTGAGCAGTTCTTC; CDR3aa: CASSESTRLAGPSVGEQFF
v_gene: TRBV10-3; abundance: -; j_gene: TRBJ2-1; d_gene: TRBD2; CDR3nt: TGTGCCATCAGTGATTTAGCGGGAGCCTACAATGAGCAGTTCTTC; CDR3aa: CAISDLAGAYNEQFF
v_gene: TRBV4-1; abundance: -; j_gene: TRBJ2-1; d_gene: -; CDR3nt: TGCGCCAGCAGCCCCCGGCCAGCGGAATACAATGAGCAGTTCTTC; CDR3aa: CASSPRPAEYNEQFF
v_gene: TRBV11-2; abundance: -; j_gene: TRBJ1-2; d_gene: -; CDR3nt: TGTGCCAGCAGCCCTTACGTCACCGGGAGGAACTATGGCTACACCTTC; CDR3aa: CASSPYVTGRNYGYTF
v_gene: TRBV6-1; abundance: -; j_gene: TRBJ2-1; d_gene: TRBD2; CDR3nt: TGTGCCAGCAGTGACTTAGCGGGGGGCTCCTACAATGAGCAGTTCTTC; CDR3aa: CASSDLAGGSYNEQFF
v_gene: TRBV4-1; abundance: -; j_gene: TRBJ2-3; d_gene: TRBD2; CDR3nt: TGCGCCAGCACGGGAGGAGATACGCAGTATTTT; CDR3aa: CASTGGDTQYF
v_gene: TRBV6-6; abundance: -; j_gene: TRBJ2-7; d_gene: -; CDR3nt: TGTGCCAGCAACGGCGCCAGGGCAAACGAGCAGTACTTC; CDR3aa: CASNGARANEQYF
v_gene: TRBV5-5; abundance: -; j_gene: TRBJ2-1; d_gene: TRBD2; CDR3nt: TGTGCCAGCAGCGCACAGGGACTAGCGCCATACAATGAGCAGTTCTTC; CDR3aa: CASSAQGLAPYNEQFF
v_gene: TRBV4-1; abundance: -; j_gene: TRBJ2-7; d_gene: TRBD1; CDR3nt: TGCGCCAGCAGCCAAGATATCGGACAGGGGGTGTACGAGCAGTACTTC; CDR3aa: CASSQDIGQGVYEQYF
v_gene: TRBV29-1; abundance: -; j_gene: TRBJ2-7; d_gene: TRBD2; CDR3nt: TGCAGCGTTGAACTGGCGGGAGGGCCTCCGGGGGAGCAGTACTTC; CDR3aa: CSVELAGGPPGEQYF
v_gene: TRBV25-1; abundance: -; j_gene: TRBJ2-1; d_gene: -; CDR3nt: TGTGCCAGCATGTTAGGGGAGTCGGAGAATGAGCAGTTCTTC; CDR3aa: CASMLGESENEQFF
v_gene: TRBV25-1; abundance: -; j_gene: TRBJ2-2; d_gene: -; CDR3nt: TGTGCCAGCAGTGGGGACACCGGGGAGCTGTTTTTT; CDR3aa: CASSGDTGELFF
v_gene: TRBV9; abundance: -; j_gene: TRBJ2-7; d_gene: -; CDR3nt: TGTGCCAGCAGCCCCCAGGTCACCTACGAGCAGTACTTC; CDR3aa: CASSPQVTYEQYF
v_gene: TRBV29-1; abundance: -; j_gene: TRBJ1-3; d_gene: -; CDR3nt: TGCAGCGTTGAAGATTTATCGGGGGCGGCAGGAAACACCATATATTTT; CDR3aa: CSVEDLSGAAGNTIYF
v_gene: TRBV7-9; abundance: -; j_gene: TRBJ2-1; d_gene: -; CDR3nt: TGTGCCAGCAGCCTTCCCGGGACTGGCTACAATGAGCAGTTCTTC; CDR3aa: CASSLPGTGYNEQFF
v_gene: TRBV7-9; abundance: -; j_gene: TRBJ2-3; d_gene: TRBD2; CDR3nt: TGTGCCAGCAGCTTAGAGGGGACTAGCGGGACCAAGAACACAGATACGCAGTATTTT; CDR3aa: CASSLEGTSGTKNTDTQYF
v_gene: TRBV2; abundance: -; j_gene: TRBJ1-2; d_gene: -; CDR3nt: TGTGCCAGCAGGGGGGACCCATATGGCTACACCTTC; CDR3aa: CASRGDPYGYTF
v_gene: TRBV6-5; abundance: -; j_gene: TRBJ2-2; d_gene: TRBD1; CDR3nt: TGTGCCAGCAGTTACGGCAGGGGGCAAGGCACCGGGGAGCTGTTTTTT; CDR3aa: CASSYGRGQGTGELFF
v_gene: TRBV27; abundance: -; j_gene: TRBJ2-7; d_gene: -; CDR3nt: TGTGCCAGCAGTTTCGACGGGCTAACCTACGAGCAGTACTTC; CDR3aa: CASSFDGLTYEQYF
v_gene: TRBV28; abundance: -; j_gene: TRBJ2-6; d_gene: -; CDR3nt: TGTGCCAGCACCCACCCGGTACATAGGGCCAACGTCCTGACTTTC; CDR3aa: CASTHPVHRANVLTF
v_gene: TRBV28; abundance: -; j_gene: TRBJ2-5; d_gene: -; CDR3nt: TGTGCCAGCAGTGCCACGGGACACCAAGAGACCCAGTACTTC; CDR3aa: CASSATGHQETQYF
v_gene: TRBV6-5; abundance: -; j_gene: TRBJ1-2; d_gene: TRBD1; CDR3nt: TGTGCCAGCAGTTACGCCTCGGGACAGGCAAACTATGGCTACACCTTC; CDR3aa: CASSYASGQANYGYTF
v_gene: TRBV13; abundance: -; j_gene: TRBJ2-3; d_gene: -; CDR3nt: TGTGCCAGCAGCCACCGGGGGCGGGAGTTTCCCGGTCTTTATCAGTATTTT; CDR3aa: CASSHRGREFPGLYQYF
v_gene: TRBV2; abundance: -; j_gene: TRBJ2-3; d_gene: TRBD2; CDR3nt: TGTGCCAGCAGTGAATTAGCGGGAGGGCCTAGCACAGATACGCAGTATTTT; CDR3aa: CASSELAGGPSTDTQYF
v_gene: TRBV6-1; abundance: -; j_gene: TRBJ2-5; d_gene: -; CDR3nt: TGTGCCAGCAGTGGGACCCAAGAGACCCAGTACTTC; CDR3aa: CASSGTQETQYF
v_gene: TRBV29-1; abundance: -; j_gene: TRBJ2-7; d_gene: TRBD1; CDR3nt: TGCAGCGTTGTGGGACAGACCGCCTACGAGCAGTACTTC; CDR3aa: CSVVGQTAYEQYF
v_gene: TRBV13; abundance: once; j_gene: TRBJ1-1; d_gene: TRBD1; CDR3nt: TGTGCCAGCAGCAGGGACAGACTTCCAAACACTGAAGCTTTCTTT; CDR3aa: CASSRDRLPNTEAFF
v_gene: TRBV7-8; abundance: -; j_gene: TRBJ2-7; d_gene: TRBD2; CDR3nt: TGTGCCAGCAGCGGGACTAGCGGGATAAGTAGCTACGAGCAGTACTTC; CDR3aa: CASSGTSGISSYEQYF
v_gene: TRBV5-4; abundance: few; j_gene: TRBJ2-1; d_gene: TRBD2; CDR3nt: TGTGCCAGCAGCTTGGAAGGCGGGAGTACCCATGAGCAGTTCTTC; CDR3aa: CASSLEGGSTHEQFF
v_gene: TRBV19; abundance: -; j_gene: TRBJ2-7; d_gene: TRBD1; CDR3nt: TGTGCCAGTAGTATATTCCAGGGGGCCTACGAGCAGTACTTC; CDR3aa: CASSIFQGAYEQYF
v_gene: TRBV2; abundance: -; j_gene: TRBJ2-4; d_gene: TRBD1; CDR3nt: TGTGCCATATCTTTGGGACAGGGGTATGACATTCAGTACTTC; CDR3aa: CAISLGQGYDIQYF
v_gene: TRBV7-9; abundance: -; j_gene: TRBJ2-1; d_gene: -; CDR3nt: TGTGCCAGCAGCCTCCGGGGGATTACCTACAATGAGCAGTTCTTC; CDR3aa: CASSLRGITYNEQFF
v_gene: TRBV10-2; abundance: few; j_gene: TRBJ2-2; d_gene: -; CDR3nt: TGCGCCAGCAGACCGACTGAAAGGAACACCGGGGAGCTGTTTTTT; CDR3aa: CASRPTERNTGELFF
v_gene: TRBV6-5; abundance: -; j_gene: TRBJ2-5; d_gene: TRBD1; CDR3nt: TGTGCCAGCACCACAACAGGGGGCCGGCAAGAGACCCAGTACTTC; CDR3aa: CASTTTGGRQETQYF
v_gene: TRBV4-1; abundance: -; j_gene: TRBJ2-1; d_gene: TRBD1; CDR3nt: TGCGCCAGCAGCCGACCCGGGACAGGAAGCTCCTACAATGAGCAGTTCTTC; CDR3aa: CASSRPGTGSSYNEQFF
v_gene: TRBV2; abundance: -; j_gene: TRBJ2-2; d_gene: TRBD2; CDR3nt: TGTGCCACCTCCGGACTAGCGTGGACCGGGGAGCTGTTTTTT; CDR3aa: CATSGLAWTGELFF
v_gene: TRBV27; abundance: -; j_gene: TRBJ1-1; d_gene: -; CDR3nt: TGTGCCAGCAGTTTAGGTGGTGTCATGAACACTGAAGCTTTCTTT; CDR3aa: CASSLGGVMNTEAFF
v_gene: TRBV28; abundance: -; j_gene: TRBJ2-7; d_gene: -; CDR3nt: TGTGCCAGCAGTCCCCTCGACGAGCAGTACTTC; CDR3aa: CASSPLDEQYF
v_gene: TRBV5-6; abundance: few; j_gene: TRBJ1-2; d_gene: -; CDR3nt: TGTGCCAGCAGCTTAGTCGGCAGCCTGCGTGGCTACACCTTC; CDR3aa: CASSLVGSLRGYTF